This T cell receptor beta chain was recovered during a study of blood T cell repertoires in COVID-19. Study-level background: Specimens from acute and convalescent COVID-19 originated in the United States, Italy and Spain. From T cells, B-cell-depleted T cells, or PBMCs came the material, which was cDNA or gDNA.

V was cut by 4 bases and J by 5 bases, with 9 bases left in between. CDR1 MNHEY and CDR2 SVGAGI come from the germline V gene. The CDR3 covers 13 residues. Authors' analysis steps: It was from reference gene primer amplification that nucleated cell counts were estimated. Produced via immunoSEQ multiplex PCR; TCRdb's table is partial and in-frame only. D and trimming were read from the DNA, whereas the V and J calls and clone size are those reported in that table. The sample carries roughly 250,000 clones, 91% recorded once. This sequence joins TRBV6-5 and TRBJ2-1; D remains ambiguous. Material for sequencing was PBMCs or T cells enriched from blood (not recorded which). The clonotype was recovered from a human donor in a cohort exposed to, infected with or recovered from COVID-19 (not recorded which). The donor label of this sample is uncertain. The CDR3: CASSSVRDNEQFF. Here the CDR3 DNA reads TGTGCCAGCAGTTCCGTCCGGGACAATGAGCAGTTCTTC.